The 30 T cell receptor beta chains below come from one sample, sequenced in a study of blood T cell repertoires in COVID-19. The table came from immunoSEQ multiplex PCR; TCRdb's copy has only in-frame clones and leaves some out. The sample shows about 380,000 clones, 81% of them seen only once. The sequencing sample was made of peripheral blood. These TCRs come from a human donor with acute or convalescent COVID-19. The donor label of this sample is uncertain.

This chain joins TRBV3-1 (or the pseudogene TRBV3-2) and TRBJ1-1, with TRBD1 as a possible D gene (5 bases). CDR3 length: 16 residues. V gave up 1 base and J gave up 4 bases, with 16 bases separating them. Germline V gene lookup returns CDR1 LGHDT and CDR2 YNNKEL (reference sequence). The CDR3 DNA reads as TGTGCCAGCAGCCAAGGGGGGGTTTCCAGAGGCACTGAAGCTTTCTTT. This encodes CASSQGGVSRGTEAFF.

The chain joins TRBV27 to TRBJ1-2; no clear D. V lost 4 bases to trimming and J lost 4 bases, with 13 bases between them. Germline CDR1 reads MNHEY; CDR2 reads SMNVEV (reference sequence). The CDR3 has 14 amino acids. CDR3 DNA sequence: TGTGCCAGCAGTTCACAGATACCACCCTATGGCTACACCTTC. Translated: CASSSQIPPYGYTF.

V usage is TRBV24-1 and J usage is TRBJ2-3, with 7 bases matching TRBD1. Germline V lookup: CDR1 KGHDR, CDR2 SFDVKD. J lost 1 base, V lost 3 bases, and 9 bases had no gene match. The CDR3 sequence is 17 residues long. The CDR3: CATSDRYDREGTDTQYF. CDR3 nucleotides: TGTGCCACCAGTGATAGATACGACAGGGAAGGCACAGATACGCAGTATTTT.

The chain employs TRBV5-1 and TRBJ1-1, with a tentative D call TRBD1 (6 bases). CDR3 length: 14 residues. CDR1 is SGHRS and CDR2 is YFSETQ in the germline V gene. Trimming stripped 3 bases from V and 4 bases from J, with 13 bases between. The CDR3 region is CASSSKGGGTEAFF. The CDR3 DNA reads TGCGCCAGCAGCTCTAAGGGAGGGGGCACTGAAGCTTTCTTT.

This clone has just a few counts. The V and J genes are TRBV9 and TRBJ1-6, with a weak D call TRBD1 (5 bases). Per the germline V gene, CDR1 is SGDLS and CDR2 is YYNGEE. This CDR3 contains 14 residues. The V end lost 3 bases, the J end lost 7 bases, and 11 bases lay between the germline ends. The CDR3: CASSATGDNSPLHF. The CDR3 region has the DNA TGTGCCAGCAGCGCAACAGGAGACAATTCACCCCTCCACTTT. Complete variable domain (other parts from reference TRBV9 and TRBJ1-6): DSGVTQTPKHLITATGQRVTLRCSPRSGDLSVYWYQQSLDQGLQFLIQYYNGEERAKGNILERFSAQQFPDLHSELNLSSLELGDSALYFCASSATGDNSPLHFGNGTRLTVT.

CDR3 residues: CASGLSGGDRYEQYF. The CDR3 nucleotides are TGCGCCAGCGGTCTTAGCGGGGGGGACCGCTACGAGCAGTACTTC. The J gene is TRBJ2-7, the V gene TRBV4-1; 11 bases are a match to TRBD2. From germline, CDR1 is MGHRA and CDR2 YSYEKL. The CDR3 runs to 15 residues. Trimming cost V 8 bases and J 3 bases; bases outside gene matches: 9.

The chain couples TRBV2 to TRBJ2-1; 8 nucleotides align to TRBD1. The CDR3 is 15 amino acids. The germline gives CDR1 SNHLY, CDR2 FYNNEI. Trimming took 7 bases from V and 6 from J; bases not matched to a gene: 11. Here the CDR3 reads CASTEEGTGLNEQFF. In DNA, the CDR3 is TGTGCCAGCACCGAAGAAGGGACAGGTCTCAATGAGCAGTTCTTC.

The rearrangement joins TRBV7-9 to TRBJ1-1; 7 nucleotides match TRBD1. The CDR3 spans 14 residues. V was pared by 7 bases and J by 4 bases, with 9 bases of the junction left unmatched. The germline V gene encodes CDR1 SEHNR and CDR2 FQNEAQ (reference sequence). CDR3 bases: TGTGCCAGCATGTTAAGGGGGCAAGGCACTGAAGCTTTCTTT. Translation: CASMLRGQGTEAFF.

This clone was counted between two and nine times. Other nucleotide sequences from this sample produce the same CDR3. V gene TRBV27 combines with J gene TRBJ1-4, with 12 nucleotides matching TRBD1. The germline gives CDR1 MNHEY, CDR2 SMNVEV (reference sequence). The J segment lost 7 bases and the V segment lost 6 bases, leaving 3 bases of the junction unmatched. The CDR3 is 14 residues long. CDR3 in amino acids: CASRGQGAGEKLFF. In DNA, the CDR3 is TGTGCCAGCAGGGGACAGGGGGCGGGTGAAAAACTGTTTTTT.

The chain links TRBV2 to TRBJ2-5; possibly TRBD1 for D (5 bases). V was shortened by 6 bases and J by 5 bases, with 16 bases between the two germline ends. Germline-derived CDR1 and CDR2 are SNHLY and FYNNEI. The CDR3 is 14 amino acids. The CDR3 protein is CASRTPGSRETQYF. As DNA, the CDR3 is TGTGCCAGCAGGACCCCAGGGTCACGGGAGACCCAGTACTTC.

This clone was found once. The chain links TRBV10-2 to TRBJ1-3; D gene unclear. The V gene lost 7 bases and the J gene lost 1 base, with 11 bases spanning the gap. The CDR3 is made up of 14 amino acids. Germline assignment: CDR1 WSHSY and CDR2 SAAADI. CDR3 amino acids: CASKREGSGNTIYF. The CDR3 DNA reads TGCGCCAGCAAGAGGGAAGGATCTGGAAACACCATATATTTT.

This chain connects TRBV10-2 to TRBJ2-1, with 7 bases aligning to TRBD1. Germline CDR1 WSHSY, CDR2 SAAADI. J was trimmed by 7 bases and V by 10 bases; bases with no gene match: 10. CDR3 size: 13 residues. CDR3 DNA: TGCGCCACAGCCCCGACAGGGCATAATGAGCAGTTCTTC. Translation gives CATAPTGHNEQFF.

This clone was counted a few times. The chain has TRBV14 and TRBJ1-2, with 8 bases that match TRBD1. V shed 1 base, J shed 5 bases, and the junction held 12 bases outside the gene matches. The germline V gene has CDR1 SGHDN and CDR2 FVKESK. CDR3 size: 17 residues. The CDR3 DNA reads as TGTGCCAGCAGCCAAGGGGCCGGACAGGGTTTTTTTTATGGCTACACCTTC. It is translated as CASSQGAGQGFFYGYTF.

The rearrangement links TRBV11-2 to TRBJ2-7; 7 bases line up with TRBD2. Germline V gives CDR1 SGHAT, CDR2 FQNNGV. J lost 5 bases, V lost 5 bases, and 15 bases had no gene match. The CDR3 totals 16 residues. The CDR3 protein is CASSPTIGLVAHEQYF. DNA for the CDR3: TGTGCCAGCAGCCCAACTATAGGACTAGTTGCCCACGAGCAGTACTTC.

The chain recombines TRBV6-6 with TRBJ1-2; D remains unclear. V was shortened by 0 bases and J by 2 bases, with 7 bases between the two germline ends. CDR1 is MNHNY, CDR2 SVGAGI, per germline (reference sequence). The CDR3 sequence is 14 residues long. The CDR3 reads CASSYSGLNYGYTF. For the CDR3, the DNA is TGTGCCAGCAGTTACTCCGGGTTAAACTATGGCTACACCTTC.

V usage is TRBV6-2 or TRBV6-3 and J usage is TRBJ2-7; D may be TRBD2 (5 bases). The CDR3 is made up of 14 amino acids. V was trimmed by 6 bases and J by 3 bases, leaving 15 bases between them. In germline, CDR1 is MNHEY, CDR2 SVGEGT. The chain's CDR3 is CASSHGVRDYEQYF. DNA of the CDR3: TGTGCCAGCAGCCACGGGGTCCGAGACTACGAGCAGTACTTC.

V and J are TRBV11-2 and TRBJ1-2; perhaps TRBD1 as D (5 bases). Trimming stripped 1 base from V and 8 bases from J, with 11 bases between. Germline V CDR1 and CDR2: SGHAT, FQNNGV. This CDR3 comprises 13 residues. As DNA, the CDR3 is TGTGCCAGCAGCTTAGCCCCAGGGCAAGGCTACACCTTC. The encoded protein is CASSLAPGQGYTF.

V gene TRBV13 combines with J gene TRBJ1-4, with D perhaps matching TRBD1 (5 bases). V lost 4 bases and J 8 bases, leaving 8 bases between the germline ends. Germline assignment: CDR1 PRHDT and CDR2 FYEKMQ (reference sequence). This CDR3 spans 12 amino acids. CDR3 DNA: TGTGCCAGCAGCTCCGACAGAGAAAAACTGTTTTTT. Its translation is CASSSDREKLFF.

The rearrangement links TRBV30 to TRBJ1-2; TRBD1 matches at 7 bases. V trimming: 6 bases; J trimming: 1 base; junction bases outside the gene matches: 8. The CDR3 is 14 residues long. Germline assignment: CDR1 GTSNPN and CDR2 SVGIG (reference sequence). The DNA of the CDR3 is TGTGCCTGCTATTGGACAGGACGTAACTATGGCTACACCTTC. This translates into CACYWTGRNYGYTF.

This clone has a handful of counts. The rearrangement joins TRBV28 to TRBJ2-3; a weak D match, TRBD1 (7 bases). The CDR3 spans 13 residues. From germline, CDR1 is MDHEN and CDR2 SYDVKM. The V and J ends lost 8 bases and 1 base respectively, with 10 bases between them. The CDR3 loop reads CASCRGGTDTQYF. The CDR3 DNA is TGTGCCAGCTGCAGGGGGGGCACAGATACGCAGTATTTT.

The rearrangement links TRBV5-5 to TRBJ2-3, with D tentatively TRBD1 (6 bases). This CDR3 spans 15 amino acids. V lost 5 bases and J 6 bases, leaving 19 bases between the germline ends. Germline V lookup: CDR1 SGHKS, CDR2 YYEKEE (reference sequence). The CDR3, as DNA: TGTGCCAGCAGGATCGGACAGAGCCCTTTTGATACGCAGTATTTT. It yields the protein CASRIGQSPFDTQYF.

The rearrangement links TRBV7-9 to TRBJ2-7, with TRBD2 matching over 7 bases. CDR3 length: 14 residues. V gave up 5 bases and J gave up 3 bases; unmatched junction bases: 7. CDR1 SEHNR and CDR2 FQNEAQ come from the germline V gene (reference sequence). CDR3 region: CASSKSGTLYEQYF. CDR3 bases: TGTGCCAGCAGCAAAAGCGGGACCCTCTACGAGCAGTACTTC. Full variable domain (rest looked up from reference TRBV7-9 and TRBJ2-7): DTGVSQNPRHKITKRGQNVTFRCDPISEHNRLYWYRQTLGQGPEFLTYFQNEAQLEKSRLLSDRFSAERPKGSFSTLEIQRTEQGDSAMYLCASSKSGTLYEQYFGPGTRLTVT.

The chain combines TRBV2 with TRBJ2-5; D remains ambiguous. The germline gives CDR1 SNHLY, CDR2 FYNNEI. This CDR3 contains 13 residues. V lost 4 bases, J lost 3 bases, and 9 bases lay in between. CDR3 region: CASSANRKETQYF. The CDR3 DNA reads TGTGCCAGCAGTGCCAACAGAAAAGAGACCCAGTACTTC.

This chain connects TRBV27 to TRBJ1-5, with TRBD1 identical over 7 bases. The V gene end was trimmed by 6 bases and the J gene end by 4 bases; junction bases not matched to a gene: 6. Germline values: CDR1 MNHEY, CDR2 SMNVEV (reference sequence). There are 14 residues in the CDR3. CDR3 loop: CASSLDRANQPQHF. The DNA of the CDR3 is TGTGCCAGCAGCTTAGACAGGGCAAATCAGCCCCAGCATTTT.

The gene calls are TRBV27 and TRBJ2-7; 8 bases are shared with TRBD2. CDR1 is MNHEY, CDR2 SMNVEV, per germline (reference sequence). J was trimmed by 6 bases and V by 1 base; bases with no gene match: 8. This CDR3 region has 15 residues. The DNA of the CDR3 is TGTGCCAGCAGTTTATTGAGTAGCGGGATCTCCGAGCAGTACTTC. Protein: CASSLLSSGISEQYF.

The table lists this clone with a few counts. The V and J genes are TRBV29-1 and TRBJ1-1; 7 bases are shared with TRBD1. Germline V CDR1 and CDR2: SQVTM, ANQGSEA. V shed 6 bases, J shed 5 bases, and the junction held 12 bases outside the gene matches. The CDR3 is made up of 14 amino acids. CDR3 sequence: CSVARGIEGTEAFF. DNA of the CDR3: TGCAGCGTCGCCAGGGGGATCGAGGGGACTGAAGCTTTCTTT.

This clone was counted once. The chain uses TRBV28 and TRBJ1-1, with TRBD1 matching over 7 bases. This CDR3 comprises 18 residues. Trimming removed 6 bases from V and 0 bases from J; junction bases left unmatched: 16. Germline V gene lookup returns CDR1 MDHEN and CDR2 SYDVKM. CDR3 in DNA: TGTGCCAGCAGCCCACAGGGGCTCAGCCCTAGTCTGAACACTGAAGCTTTCTTT. This sequence encodes CASSPQGLSPSLNTEAFF. Filled out from reference TRBV28 and TRBJ1-1, the complete variable domain reads DVKVTQSSRYLVKRTGEKVFLECVQDMDHENMFWYRQDPGLGLRLIYFSYDVKMKEKGDIPEGYSVSREKKERFSLILESASTNQTSMYLCASSPQGLSPSLNTEAFFGQGTRLTVV.

The chain has TRBV6-5 and TRBJ1-1; 7 positions agree with TRBD1. There are 15 residues in the CDR3. The ends lost 5 bases at V and 3 bases at J; junction bases unmatched: 9. CDR1 and CDR2 (germline): MNHEY, SVGAGI. The CDR3 DNA is TGTGCCAGCAGTAACCGACAGGGCTTGTACACTGAAGCTTTCTTT. This encodes CASSNRQGLYTEAFF.

The chain couples TRBV4-2 to TRBJ2-1; TRBD2 aligns across 9 bases. Germline lookup yields CDR1 LGHNA and CDR2 YNFKEQ. CDR3 length equals 16 residues. The ends lost 0 bases at V and 9 bases at J; junction bases unmatched: 9. CDR3 sequence reads: CASSQDLRGGRFEQFF. In nucleotides, the CDR3 is TGTGCCAGCAGCCAAGATTTGCGGGGGGGCCGGTTTGAGCAGTTCTTC.

This sequence joins TRBV4-1 and TRBJ1-4, with D uncertain. V lost 0 bases to trimming and J lost 8 bases, with 19 bases between them. The CDR3 covers 17 residues. CDR1 and CDR2 (germline): MGHRA, YSYEKL. DNA for the CDR3: TGCGCCAGCAGCCAAGATGAGGCCGCTCCCGATCGGGAAAAACTGTTTTTT. Its translation: CASSQDEAAPDREKLFF.